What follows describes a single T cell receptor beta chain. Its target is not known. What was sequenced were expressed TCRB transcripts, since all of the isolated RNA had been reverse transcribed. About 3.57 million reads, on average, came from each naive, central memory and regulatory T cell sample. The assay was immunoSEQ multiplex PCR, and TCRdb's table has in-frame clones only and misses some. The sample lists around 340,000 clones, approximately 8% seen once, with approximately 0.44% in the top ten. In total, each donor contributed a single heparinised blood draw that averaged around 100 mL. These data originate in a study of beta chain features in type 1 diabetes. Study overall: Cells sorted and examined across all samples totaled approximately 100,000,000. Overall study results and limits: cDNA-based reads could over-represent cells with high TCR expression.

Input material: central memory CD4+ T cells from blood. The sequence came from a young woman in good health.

The CDR3 DNA is TGTGCCAGCAGCTCACCACTAGCGGGAGCAGGTGATGAGCAGTTCTTC. It codes for CASSSPLAGAGDEQFF. This chain connects TRBV7-3 to TRBJ2-1; TRBD2 matches 11 bases. CDR1 and CDR2 (germline): SGHTA, FQGTGA. V shed 4 bases and J 8 bases; nucleotides not matched to a gene: 10. This CDR3 has 16 amino acids.